These 4 T cell receptor beta chains came from one sample sequenced in a study of blood T cell repertoires in COVID-19. Profiling relied on immunoSEQ multiplex PCR, and the TCRdb table lists in-frame clones only, not all of them. This sample has over 200,000 clones, with 75% to 95% found just once. Material for sequencing was peripheral blood. These receptors all stem from a person under 35 with COVID-19, enrolled during active disease.

The V and J genes are TRBV5-5 and TRBJ2-3; 8 bases align to TRBD1. V was clipped by 0 bases and J by 4 bases; unmatched bases: 4. The CDR3 spans 15 residues. Germline V gene lookup returns CDR1 SGHKS and CDR2 YYEKEE (reference sequence). CDR3 sequence reads: CASSLVQGGPDTQYF. The CDR3, as DNA: TGTGCCAGCAGCTTGGTACAGGGGGGACCAGATACGCAGTATTTT.

The V and J genes are TRBV29-1 and TRBJ2-7, with 13 bases fitting TRBD2. Per the germline V gene, CDR1 is SQVTM and CDR2 is ANQGSEA. The CDR3 sequence is 14 residues long. J was trimmed by 1 base and V by 7 bases; bases with no gene match: 4. The CDR3 nucleotides read TGCAGCGCCCTACTAGCGGGAGGGTCCTACGAGCAGTACTTC. This encodes CSALLAGGSYEQYF.

The chain's CDR3 is CATSNREDEQFF. The CDR3 DNA is TGTGCCACCAGCAACCGGGAGGATGAGCAGTTCTTC. J is TRBJ2-1 and V is TRBV24-1; TRBD2 matches 7 bases. Germline V gene lookup returns CDR1 KGHDR and CDR2 SFDVKD. V shed 7 bases, J shed 8 bases, and the junction held 4 bases outside the gene matches. The CDR3 length is 12 residues.

V gene TRBV6-5 combines with J gene TRBJ2-1; 7 nucleotides match TRBD1. The J segment lost 2 bases and the V segment lost 6 bases, leaving 1 base of the junction unmatched. CDR1 and CDR2 from the germline V gene are MNHEY and SVGAGI. There are 13 residues in the CDR3. This chain's CDR3 is CASRTGPYNEQFF. CDR3 nucleotides: TGTGCCAGCAGGACAGGGCCCTACAATGAGCAGTTCTTC.